Presented here are 18 T cell receptor beta chains from one specimen sequenced in a study of long-term antiretroviral therapy in people with HIV. Sequencing used immunoSEQ v3.0 at survey level. Profiling relied on immunoSEQ multiplex PCR, and the TCRdb table lists in-frame clones only, not all of them. This table holds roughly 28,000 clones, 82% found once. Here the sequenced sample was unsorted PBMCs, taken 2.9 years after starting antiretroviral therapy. These receptors were taken from a man between 50 and 59 years old with HIV.

The rearrangement links TRBV5-4 to TRBJ2-1; possibly TRBD1 for D (6 bases). The CDR3 totals 12 residues. V was shortened by 5 bases and J by 6 bases, with 9 bases between the two germline ends. Germline CDR1 and CDR2: SGHNT and YYREEE (reference sequence). The DNA of the CDR3 is TGTGCCAGCAGTACAGGGAGCAATGAGCAGTTCTTC. This translates into CASSTGSNEQFF.

The gene calls are TRBV5-1 and TRBJ1-6, with D possibly TRBD1 on 6 matching bases. Germline V gene data show CDR1 as SGHRS and CDR2 as YFSETQ. The CDR3 runs 14 residues. V was trimmed by 3 bases and J by 5 bases, leaving 9 bases between them. The CDR3 loop reads CASSSGQNNSPLHF. For the CDR3, the DNA is TGCGCCAGCAGCTCTGGACAGAATAATTCACCCCTCCACTTT.

This clone has a handful of counts. V is TRBV7-2 and J is TRBJ2-7, with TRBD1 matching over 7 bases. The CDR3 has 14 residues. In germline, CDR1 is SGHTA, CDR2 FQGNSA. With V trimmed by 8 bases and J by 1 base, 8 bases remained unmatched. The CDR3 spells CASGPIQGSYEQYF. The CDR3 nucleotides read TGTGCCAGCGGGCCGATACAGGGGTCCTACGAGCAGTACTTC.

The V and J genes are TRBV28 and TRBJ1-2; no clear D gene. Germline V lookup: CDR1 MDHEN, CDR2 SYDVKM. This CDR3 is 11 amino acids long. With 9 bases removed from V and 5 bases from J, the gap between germline ends came to 10 bases. This chain's CDR3 is CASSAVYGYTF. The CDR3 DNA sequence: TGTGCCAGTAGTGCCGTTTATGGCTACACCTTC.

The rearrangement joins TRBV30 to TRBJ1-2; D is ambiguous. This CDR3 has 15 amino acids. Germline V gene data show CDR1 as GTSNPN and CDR2 as SVGIG (reference sequence). The V and J ends lost 2 bases and 5 bases respectively, with 18 bases between them. The CDR3 loop is CAWSPPPGPGYGYTF. Written as DNA, the CDR3 is TGTGCCTGGAGTCCACCACCCGGACCTGGATATGGCTACACCTTC.

The chain employs TRBV7-2 and TRBJ1-2; D possibly corresponds to TRBD1 (5 bases). The germline V gene has CDR1 SGHTA and CDR2 FQGNSA. Deletions cut 5 bases from V and 2 bases from J, with 9 bases between. The CDR3 has 13 residues. The CDR3 bases are TGTGCCAGCAGCCCGACAGTAAACTATGGCTACACCTTC. Amino acids: CASSPTVNYGYTF.

The rearrangement links TRBV7-9 to TRBJ1-2, with TRBD1 as a possible D gene (5 bases). CDR3 size: 13 residues. Germline CDR1 is SEHNR and CDR2 is FQNEAQ (reference sequence). V was shortened by 1 base and J by 5 bases, with 8 bases between the two germline ends. For the CDR3, the DNA is TGTGCCAGCAGCTTAGAGAGGGGTTATGGCTACACCTTC. Its protein product is CASSLERGYGYTF.

This clone was recorded once. The chain is built from TRBV7-2 and TRBJ2-7; the D gene is possibly TRBD2 (5 bases). CDR3 length equals 17 residues. From germline, CDR1 is SGHTA and CDR2 FQGNSA. V was clipped by 5 bases and J by 1 base, with 21 bases between them. The CDR3 DNA reads as TGTGCCAGCAGCCTAAACCCCTCCCCAGCGGATTCCTACGAGCAGTACTTC. It is translated as CASSLNPSPADSYEQYF.

V is TRBV5-4 and J is TRBJ1-2; TRBD1 might be the D (5 bases). The ends were cut back, 1 base at V and 2 bases at J, with 9 bases in the middle. CDR3 length: 14 residues. From germline, CDR1 is SGHNT and CDR2 YYREEE (reference sequence). The DNA for the CDR3 is TGTGCCAGCAGCTTGTTCGGGGACAACTATGGCTACACCTTC. This codes for CASSLFGDNYGYTF.

This chain links TRBV29-1 with TRBJ2-3, with 8 bases fitting TRBD1. J lost 0 bases, V lost 1 base, and 6 bases had no gene match. The germline CDR1 and CDR2 sequences are SQVTM and ANQGSEA. The CDR3 contains 16 residues. DNA for the CDR3: TGCAGCGTTGAAGGGGACAGGACCTCTAGCACAGATACGCAGTATTTT. Encoded protein: CSVEGDRTSSTDTQYF.

The V gene is TRBV5-1, the J gene TRBJ2-3; 8 nucleotides agree with TRBD1. The junction had 24 bases not matched to a gene; V was cut back by 0 bases and J by 3 bases. Looked up from germline, CDR1 is SGHRS and CDR2 is YFSETQ. This CDR3 contains 22 residues. The CDR3 reads CASSLEDVSGTGAASRTDTQYF. CDR3 bases: TGCGCCAGCAGCTTGGAGGACGTTTCCGGGACAGGTGCCGCTTCAAGGACAGATACGCAGTATTTT.

Remarks on this clone: One end of the junction does not line up with germline, which may come from a read error. The chain uses TRBV30 and TRBJ2-7; possibly TRBD1 or TRBD2 for D (5 bases each). The CDR3 runs to 13 residues. Germline V CDR1 and CDR2: GTSNPN, SVGIG (reference sequence). CDR3 nucleotide sequence: TGTGCCAGGAGGAACGACAGCTCCTACGAGCAGTACTTC. Encoded protein: CARRNDSSYEQYF.

The CDR3 protein is CASSLGQHERIHTDTQYF. Written as DNA, the CDR3 is TGTGCCAGCAGCTTGGGACAGCATGAGAGGATCCACACAGATACGCAGTATTTT. The chain is built from TRBV7-9 and TRBJ2-3; 7 nucleotides align to TRBD1. CDR3 length: 18 amino acids. Per the germline V gene, CDR1 is SEHNR and CDR2 is FQNEAQ (reference sequence). V was clipped by 3 bases and J by 2 bases; unmatched bases: 14.

The V call is TRBV28, the J call TRBJ2-5; weak D call: TRBD1 (5 bases). Trimming shortened V by 6 bases and J by 7 bases, and 21 bases separated the two germline ends. Germline CDR1 reads MDHEN; CDR2 reads SYDVKM. CDR3 size: 15 residues. CDR3 residues: CASRYSGIAQTTQYF. The CDR3 bases are TGTGCCAGCAGGTACTCAGGGATTGCACAAACGACCCAGTACTTC.

The V gene is TRBV18, the J gene TRBJ2-3; 7 bases are a match to TRBD1. CDR1 and CDR2 (germline): KGHSH, LQKENI. The CDR3 sequence is 15 residues long. J gave up 0 bases and V 4 bases, and 4 bases lay outside the gene matches. The CDR3 protein is CASSHTGASTDTQYF. The CDR3 region has the DNA TGTGCCAGCTCACACACAGGGGCGAGCACAGATACGCAGTATTTT.

The V and J genes are TRBV27 and TRBJ2-7; 11 nucleotides agree with TRBD1. CDR3 length: 14 residues. V trimming: 4 bases; J trimming: 3 bases; junction bases outside the gene matches: 2. The germline V gene encodes CDR1 MNHEY and CDR2 SMNVEV (reference sequence). The CDR3 sequence: CASSWTGGIYEQYF. The CDR3 DNA sequence: TGTGCCAGCAGTTGGACAGGGGGCATCTACGAGCAGTACTTC.

This clone was seen a single time. The chain is built from TRBV4-3 and TRBJ1-1, with TRBD1 matching 7 bases. Germline CDR1 LGHNA, CDR2 YSLEER. The CDR3 length is 16 residues. Losses at the gene ends were 6 bases for V and 3 bases for J; bases not matched to a gene: 13. The CDR3 sequence is CASSLGATGRDTEAFF. Written as DNA, the CDR3 is TGCGCCAGCAGTTTGGGTGCGACAGGGAGGGACACTGAAGCTTTCTTT.

This chain links TRBV19 with TRBJ2-2, with D hard to call. The V gene lost 2 bases and the J gene lost 4 bases, with 14 bases spanning the gap. The CDR3 is 16 amino acids. Germline CDR1 reads LNHDA; CDR2 reads SQIVND (reference sequence). The CDR3 is CASSIKVPTVTGELFF. CDR3 bases: TGTGCCAGTAGTATAAAAGTACCGACGGTCACCGGGGAGCTGTTTTTT. The full variable domain, with the rest looked up from reference TRBV19 and TRBJ2-2, is DGGITQSPKYLFRKEGQNVTLSCEQNLNHDAMYWYRQDPGQGLRLIYYSQIVNDFQKGDIAEGYSVSREKKESFPLTVTSAQKNPTAFYLCASSIKVPTVTGELFFGEGSRLTVL.